This TCR beta chain comes out of a study of T cell responses to AZD1222 COVID-19 vaccine. Study-level results: As reported, nearly half of all spike-specific TCRs target variant regions that are unmutated.

Notes on this clone: The antigen is undetermined.

Here immunoSEQ multiplex PCR was the method, and the copy in TCRdb shows in-frame clones only, minus some. Of some 130,000 clones in the sample, roughly 87% were seen once. Germline V lookup: CDR1 SGHRS, CDR2 YFSETQ. This CDR3 is built from 17 residues. V was cut by 0 bases and J by 3 bases, with 19 bases left in between. The TCR originated in an adult who received the AZD1222 COVID-19 vaccine. The rearrangement links TRBV5-1 to TRBJ2-7, with a possible D match to TRBD1 (7 bases). Source: peripheral blood, taken 28 days after the second AZD1222 dose. The CDR3 sequence: CASSLGQGLDSSYEQYF. The CDR3 region has the DNA TGCGCCAGCAGCTTGGGACAGGGACTGGATTCAAGCTACGAGCAGTACTTC.